This is a list of T cell receptor beta chains from one sample in a study of T cells in Graves' hyperthyroidism and ophthalmopathy. TCRdb fed the multiplex PCR reads into MiXCR, producing one record per CDR3 protein. Of about 200,000 distinct CDR3 sequences listed, around 19% are singletons. Sequences were obtained from blood. Every receptor here comes from a man aged 40-50 years with Graves' hyperthyroidism. The CDR3 runs from the conserved cysteine through the conserved F or W. Each record gives: D gene, clone size, V gene, J gene, CDR3 protein, CDR3 DNA. A D gene is named only where the DNA matches it firmly. Clone sizes are given selectively: once, few, many, or a class where the clone is expanded.

>TRBD2|many|TRBV27|TRBJ2-1
CASSLSRLAGGNEQFF
TGTGCCAGCAGTTTATCCCGACTAGCGGGAGGCAATGAGCAGTTCTTC
>-|many|TRBV7-2|TRBJ2-3
CASRPSSGVDTQYF
TGTGCCAGCAGACCCTCGTCGGGAGTGGATACGCAGTATTTT
>TRBD2|few|TRBV20-1|TRBJ2-3
CSARDFRRRGSTDTQYF
TGCAGTGCTAGAGATTTCCGTCGGCGGGGGAGTACAGATACGCAGTATTTT
>TRBD2|-|TRBV9|TRBJ2-3
CASSDGLAGGPVSTDTQYF
TGTGCCAGCAGCGACGGACTAGCGGGGGGGCCGGTTAGCACAGATACGCAGTATTTT
>TRBD2|few|TRBV19|TRBJ2-3
CASLLGGQRGCTDTQYF
TGTGCCAGTCTTTTAGGAGGGCAGCGGGGGTGCACAGATACGCAGTATTTT
>TRBD1|many|TRBV19|TRBJ2-5
CASSANRGGIGETQYF
TGTGCCAGTAGTGCGAACCGAGGGGGCATCGGAGAGACCCAGTACTTC
>TRBD1|many|TRBV4-2|TRBJ1-5
CASSQPTGYNQPQHF
TGTGCCAGCAGCCAACCGACAGGGTACAATCAGCCCCAGCATTTT
>-|many|TRBV5-1|TRBJ2-5
CASSLWPREEETQYF
TGCGCCAGCAGCTTGTGGCCCAGGGAGGAGGAGACCCAGTACTTC
>-|-|TRBV18|TRBJ2-6
CASSPPRGGPGANVLTF
TGTGCCAGCTCCCCTCCGAGGGGGGGGCCCGGGGCCAACGTCCTGACTTTC
>-|many|TRBV7-8|TRBJ2-1
CASSLDRTHEQFF
TGTGCCAGCAGCTTAGACAGGACTCATGAGCAGTTCTTC
>-|many|TRBV10-1|TRBJ2-7
CASRGLQDYEQYF
TGCGCCAGCAGGGGACTCCAGGACTACGAGCAGTACTTC
>-|many|TRBV9|TRBJ2-3
CASSLGRQSTDTQYF
TGTGCCAGCAGCCTGGGACGGCAAAGCACAGATACGCAGTATTTT
>-|few|TRBV10-3|TRBJ2-6
CAISESNRASSGANVLTF
TGTGCCATCAGTGAGTCGAACAGGGCCAGCTCTGGGGCCAACGTCCTGACTTTC
>TRBD2|many|TRBV25-1|TRBJ2-1
CASSDPRGGRYNEQFF
TGTGCCAGCAGTGATCCTCGGGGGGGCCGGTACAATGAGCAGTTCTTC
>-|-|TRBV6-1|TRBJ1-4
CASNRETLNEKLFF
TGTGCCAGCAACAGGGAGACCCTTAATGAAAAACTGTTTTTT
>TRBD1|many|TRBV5-1|TRBJ1-1
CASSQGGVNTEAFF
TGCGCCAGCAGCCAGGGGGGCGTGAACACTGAAGCTTTCTTT
>-|many|TRBV20-1|TRBJ2-1
CSATPEEGSSYNEQFF
TGCAGTGCTACTCCTGAGGAGGGGAGCTCCTACAATGAGCAGTTCTTC
>-|-|TRBV4-3|TRBJ1-2
CASSQDTGNWGYTF
TGCGCCAGCAGCCAGGACACAGGGAATTGGGGCTACACCTTC
>TRBD1|few|TRBV10-3|TRBJ2-3
CAITTGGSSTDTQYF
TGTGCCATCACGACAGGGGGTTCTAGCACAGATACGCAGTATTTT
>TRBD1|many|TRBV28|TRBJ2-7
CASSTPGQGSTYEQYF
TGTGCCAGCAGTACACCGGGACAGGGAAGTACCTACGAGCAGTACTTC
>TRBD2|many|TRBV18|TRBJ2-7
CASSPPETSGYEQYF
TGTGCCAGCTCACCACCGGAGACTAGCGGGTACGAGCAGTACTTC
>TRBD1|many|TRBV7-9|TRBJ1-2
CASSGYRGPIYGYTF
TGTGCCAGCAGCGGATACAGGGGGCCTATCTATGGCTACACCTTC
>-|many|TRBV28|TRBJ2-2
CASTPGTKGTGELFF
TGTGCCAGCACCCCCGGGACGAAGGGGACCGGGGAGCTGTTTTTT
>-|few|TRBV7-3|TRBJ2-3
CASSVTRGISTDTQYF
TGTGCCAGCAGCGTAACAAGGGGGATTAGCACAGATACGCAGTATTTT
>TRBD2|many|TRBV20-1|TRBJ2-7
CSARAPLAGGFEQYF
TGCAGTGCTAGAGCGCCACTGGCGGGGGGGTTCGAGCAGTACTTC
>TRBD1|many|TRBV18|TRBJ2-5
CASSSLRQGMETQYF
TGTGCCAGCTCTAGTCTGAGACAGGGGATGGAGACCCAGTACTTC
>-|many|TRBV7-9|TRBJ2-3
CASSSLRDPSDTQYF
TGTGCCAGCAGCTCCCTCAGGGACCCCTCCGATACGCAGTATTTT
>-|many|TRBV2|TRBJ2-7
CASKDRGRLDRYEQYF
TGTGCCAGCAAGGATCGGGGGCGACTAGATCGGTACGAGCAGTACTTC
>-|many|TRBV7-8|TRBJ2-7
CASSLVSGNSYEQYF
TGTGCCAGCAGCTTAGTTTCAGGCAACTCCTACGAGCAGTACTTC
>TRBD1|-|TRBV30|TRBJ1-2
CAYSPPDRVWGYGYTF
TGTGCCTACAGTCCCCCGGACAGGGTATGGGGCTATGGCTACACCTTC
>-|-|TRBV4-2|TRBJ2-6
CASSQEISSGANVLTF
TGTGCCAGCAGCCAAGAAATAAGCTCTGGGGCCAACGTCCTGACTTTC
>TRBD1|few|TRBV30|TRBJ1-6
CAWTRDRGFAPLHF
TGTGCCTGGACAAGGGACAGGGGGTTTGCACCCCTCCACTTT
>TRBD1|few|TRBV6-1|TRBJ2-1
CASRLQGFYNEQFF
TGTGCCAGCCGTTTACAGGGGTTCTACAATGAGCAGTTCTTC
>TRBD2|few|TRBV30|TRBJ2-3
CAWRGTSGGFLSTDTQYF
TGTGCCTGGAGGGGAACTAGCGGGGGGTTTCTGTCCACAGATACGCAGTATTTT